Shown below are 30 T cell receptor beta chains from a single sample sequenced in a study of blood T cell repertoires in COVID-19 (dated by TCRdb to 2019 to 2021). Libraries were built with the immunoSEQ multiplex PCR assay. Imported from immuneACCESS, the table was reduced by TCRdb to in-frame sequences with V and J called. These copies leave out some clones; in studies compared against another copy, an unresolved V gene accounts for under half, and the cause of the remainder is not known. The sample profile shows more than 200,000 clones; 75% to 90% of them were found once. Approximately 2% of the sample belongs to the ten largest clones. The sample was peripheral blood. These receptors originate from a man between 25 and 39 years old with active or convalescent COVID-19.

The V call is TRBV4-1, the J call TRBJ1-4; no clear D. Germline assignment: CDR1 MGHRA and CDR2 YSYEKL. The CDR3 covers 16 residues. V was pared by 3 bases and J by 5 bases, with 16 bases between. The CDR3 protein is CASSHVTRVWNEKLFF. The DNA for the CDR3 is TGCGCCAGCAGCCATGTAACGAGGGTCTGGAATGAAAAACTGTTTTTT.

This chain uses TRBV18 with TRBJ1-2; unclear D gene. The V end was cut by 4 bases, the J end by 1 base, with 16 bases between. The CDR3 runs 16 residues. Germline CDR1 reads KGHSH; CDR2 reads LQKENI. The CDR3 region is CASSQNGGTVNYGYTF. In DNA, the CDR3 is TGTGCCAGCTCACAGAACGGCGGAACCGTTAACTATGGCTACACCTTC.

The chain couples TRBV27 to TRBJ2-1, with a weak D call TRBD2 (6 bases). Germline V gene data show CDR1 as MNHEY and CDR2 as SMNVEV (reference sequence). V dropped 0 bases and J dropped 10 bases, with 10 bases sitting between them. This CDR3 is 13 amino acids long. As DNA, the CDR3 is TGTGCCAGCAGTTTATCGATCGCGGGGGAGCAGTTCTTC. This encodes CASSLSIAGEQFF.

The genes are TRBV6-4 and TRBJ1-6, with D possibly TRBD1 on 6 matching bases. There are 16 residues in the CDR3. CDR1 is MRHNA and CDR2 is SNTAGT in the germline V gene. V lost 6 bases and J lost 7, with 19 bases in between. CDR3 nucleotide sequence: TGTGCCAGCAGGACCACGTACAGGGATAAGAATTCACCCCTCCACTTT. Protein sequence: CASRTTYRDKNSPLHF.

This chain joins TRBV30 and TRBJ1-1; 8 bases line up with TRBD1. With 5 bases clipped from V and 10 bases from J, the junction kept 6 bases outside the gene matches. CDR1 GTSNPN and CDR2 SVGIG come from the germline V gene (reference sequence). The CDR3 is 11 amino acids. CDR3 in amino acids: CAWAGQGVAFF. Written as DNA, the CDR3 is TGTGCCTGGGCTGGACAGGGTGTAGCTTTCTTT. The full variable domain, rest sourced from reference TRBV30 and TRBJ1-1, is SQTIHQWPATLVQPVGSPLSLECTVEGTSNPNLYWYRQAAGRGLQLLFYSVGIGQISSEVPQNLSASRPQDRQFILSSKKLLLSDSGFYLCAWAGQGVAFFGQGTRLTVV.

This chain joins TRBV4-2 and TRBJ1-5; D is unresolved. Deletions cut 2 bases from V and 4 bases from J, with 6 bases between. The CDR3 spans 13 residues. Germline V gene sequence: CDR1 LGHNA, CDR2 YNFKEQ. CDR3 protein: CASSQYRNQPQHF. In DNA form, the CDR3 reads TGTGCCAGCAGCCAATACAGAAATCAGCCCCAGCATTTT.

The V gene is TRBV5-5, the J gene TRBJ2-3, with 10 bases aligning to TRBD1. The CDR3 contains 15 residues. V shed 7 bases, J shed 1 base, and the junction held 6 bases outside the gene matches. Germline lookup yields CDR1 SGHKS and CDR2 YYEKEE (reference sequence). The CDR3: CASGKTGGGTDTQYF. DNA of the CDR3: TGTGCCAGCGGGAAGACAGGGGGCGGCACAGATACGCAGTATTTT.

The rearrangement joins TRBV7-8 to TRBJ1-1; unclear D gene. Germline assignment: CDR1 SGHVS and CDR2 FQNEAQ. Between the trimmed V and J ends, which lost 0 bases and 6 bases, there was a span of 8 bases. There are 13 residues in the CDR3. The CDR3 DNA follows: TGTGCCAGCAGCTTAGCGGAGTTCTCTGAAGCTTTCTTT. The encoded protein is CASSLAEFSEAFF.

CDR3 region: CASSIGTSGGLNTGELFF. The CDR3 DNA follows: TGTGCCAGTAGTATTGGGACTAGCGGGGGTCTAAACACCGGGGAGCTGTTTTTT. V and J are TRBV19 and TRBJ2-2; 14 bases line up with TRBD2. The germline V gene encodes CDR1 LNHDA and CDR2 SQIVND (reference sequence). This CDR3 is built from 18 residues. Trimming at V came to 3 bases and at J to 2 bases, leaving 5 bases not matched to a gene.

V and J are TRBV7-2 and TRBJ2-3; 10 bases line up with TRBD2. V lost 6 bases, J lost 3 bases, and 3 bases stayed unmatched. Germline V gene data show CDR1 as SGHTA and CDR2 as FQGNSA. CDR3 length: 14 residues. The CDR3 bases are TGTGCCAGCAGTCTAGCGGGGGTAACAGATACGCAGTATTTT. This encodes CASSLAGVTDTQYF.

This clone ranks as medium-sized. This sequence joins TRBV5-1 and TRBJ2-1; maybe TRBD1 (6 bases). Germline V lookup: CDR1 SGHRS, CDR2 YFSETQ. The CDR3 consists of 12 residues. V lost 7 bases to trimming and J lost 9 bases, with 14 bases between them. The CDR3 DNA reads TGCGCCAGCGCATTAACAGGGCTTGAGCAGTTCTTC. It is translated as CASALTGLEQFF.

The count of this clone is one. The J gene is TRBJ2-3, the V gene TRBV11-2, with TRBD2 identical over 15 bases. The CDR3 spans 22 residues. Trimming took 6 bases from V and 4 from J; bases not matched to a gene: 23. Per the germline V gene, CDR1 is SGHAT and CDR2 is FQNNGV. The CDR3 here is CASSPGNSGLAGGGKVPDTQYF. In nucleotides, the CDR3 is TGTGCCAGCAGTCCAGGGAACTCGGGACTAGCGGGGGGAGGTAAAGTTCCAGATACGCAGTATTTT.

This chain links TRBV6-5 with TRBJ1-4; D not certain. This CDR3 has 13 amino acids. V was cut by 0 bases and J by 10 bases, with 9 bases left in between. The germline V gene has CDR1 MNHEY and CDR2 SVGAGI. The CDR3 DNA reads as TGTGCCAGCAGTTACTCGAGGACTGTAAAACTGTTTTTT. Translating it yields CASSYSRTVKLFF.

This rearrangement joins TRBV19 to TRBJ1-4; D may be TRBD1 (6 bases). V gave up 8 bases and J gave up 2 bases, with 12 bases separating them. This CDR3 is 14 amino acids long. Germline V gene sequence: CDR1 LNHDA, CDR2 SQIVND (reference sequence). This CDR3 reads CASGTRGTNEKLFF. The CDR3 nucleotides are TGTGCCAGTGGCACTAGGGGGACTAATGAAAAACTGTTTTTT.

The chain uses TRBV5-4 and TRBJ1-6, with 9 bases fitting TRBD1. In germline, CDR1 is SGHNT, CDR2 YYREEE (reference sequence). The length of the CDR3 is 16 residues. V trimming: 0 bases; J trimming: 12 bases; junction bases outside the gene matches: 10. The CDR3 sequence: CASSLVGQGAIRPLHF. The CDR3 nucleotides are TGTGCCAGCAGCTTGGTGGGACAGGGCGCAATACGACCCCTCCACTTT.

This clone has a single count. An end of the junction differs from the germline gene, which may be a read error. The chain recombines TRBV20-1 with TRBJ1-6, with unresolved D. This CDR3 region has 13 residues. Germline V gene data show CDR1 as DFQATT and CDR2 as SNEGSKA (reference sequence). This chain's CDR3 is CSASISHNSPLHF. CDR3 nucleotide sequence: TGCAGTGCTAGTATCTCCCATAATTCACCCCTCCACTTT.

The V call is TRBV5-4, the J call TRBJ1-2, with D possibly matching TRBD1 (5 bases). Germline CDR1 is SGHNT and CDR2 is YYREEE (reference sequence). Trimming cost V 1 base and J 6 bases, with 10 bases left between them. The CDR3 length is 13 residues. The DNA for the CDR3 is TGTGCCAGCAGCTTGCGGGGGAGCGATGGCTACACCTTC. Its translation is CASSLRGSDGYTF.

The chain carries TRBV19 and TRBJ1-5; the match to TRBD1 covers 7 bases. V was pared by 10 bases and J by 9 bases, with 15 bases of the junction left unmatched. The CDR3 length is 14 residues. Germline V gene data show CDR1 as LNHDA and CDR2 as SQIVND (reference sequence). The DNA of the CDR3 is TGTGCCACCGCGGGACAGATCGGCTCGATGCCCCAGCATTTT. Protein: CATAGQIGSMPQHF.

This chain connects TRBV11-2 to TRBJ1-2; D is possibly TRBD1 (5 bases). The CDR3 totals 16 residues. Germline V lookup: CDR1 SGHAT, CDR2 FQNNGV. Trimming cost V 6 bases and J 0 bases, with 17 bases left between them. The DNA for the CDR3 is TGTGCCAGCAGTAATGGGGCAGAGACCTCTAACTATGGCTACACCTTC. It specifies CASSNGAETSNYGYTF.

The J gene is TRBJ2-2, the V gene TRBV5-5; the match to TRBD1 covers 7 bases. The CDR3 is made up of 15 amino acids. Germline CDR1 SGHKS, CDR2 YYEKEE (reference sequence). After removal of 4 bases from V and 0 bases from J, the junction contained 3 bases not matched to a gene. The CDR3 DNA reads TGTGCCAGCAGCGTCGACAGGGCGAACACCGGGGAGCTGTTTTTT. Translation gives CASSVDRANTGELFF.

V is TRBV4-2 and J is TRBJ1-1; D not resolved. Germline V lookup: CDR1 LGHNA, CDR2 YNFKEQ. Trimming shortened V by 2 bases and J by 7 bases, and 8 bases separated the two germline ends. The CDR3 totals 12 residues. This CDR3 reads CASSQPGNEAFF. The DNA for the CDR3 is TGTGCCAGCAGCCAACCGGGTAATGAAGCTTTCTTT.

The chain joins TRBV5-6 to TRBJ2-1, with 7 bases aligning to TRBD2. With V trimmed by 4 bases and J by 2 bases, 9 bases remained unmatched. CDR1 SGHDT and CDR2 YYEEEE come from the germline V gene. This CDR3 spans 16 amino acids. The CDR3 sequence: CASSIPRTRAYNEQFF. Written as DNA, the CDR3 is TGTGCCAGCAGCATACCTCGGACTAGGGCCTACAATGAGCAGTTCTTC.

The chain's CDR3 is CASSPEAETSGGAGGELFF. CDR3 in DNA: TGTGCCAGCAGCCCAGAGGCAGAGACTAGCGGGGGGGCGGGCGGGGAGCTGTTTTTT. This chain joins TRBV7-6 and TRBJ2-2; 14 bases match TRBD2. With V trimmed by 5 bases and J by 7 bases, 15 bases remained unmatched. Per germline, CDR1 SGHVS and CDR2 FNYEAQ. This CDR3 contains 19 residues.

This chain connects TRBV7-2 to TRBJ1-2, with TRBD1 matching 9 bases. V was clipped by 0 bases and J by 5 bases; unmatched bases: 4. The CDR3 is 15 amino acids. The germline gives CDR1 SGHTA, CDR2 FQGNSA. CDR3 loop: CASSLASDRGYGYTF. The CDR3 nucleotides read TGTGCCAGCAGCTTAGCGTCGGACAGGGGTTATGGCTACACCTTC. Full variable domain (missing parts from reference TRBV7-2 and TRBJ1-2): GAGVSQSPSNKVTEKGKDVELRCDPISGHTALYWYRQSLGQGLEFLIYFQGNSAPDKSGLPSDRFSAERTGGSVSTLTIQRTQQEDSAVYLCASSLASDRGYGYTFGSGTRLTVV.

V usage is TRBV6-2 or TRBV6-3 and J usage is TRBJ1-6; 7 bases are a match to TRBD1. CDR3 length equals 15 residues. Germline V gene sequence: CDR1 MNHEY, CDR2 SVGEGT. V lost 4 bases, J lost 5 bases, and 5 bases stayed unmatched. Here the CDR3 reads CASSFRTGDNSPLHF. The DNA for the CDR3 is TGTGCCAGCAGTTTCCGGACAGGCGATAATTCACCCCTCCACTTT.

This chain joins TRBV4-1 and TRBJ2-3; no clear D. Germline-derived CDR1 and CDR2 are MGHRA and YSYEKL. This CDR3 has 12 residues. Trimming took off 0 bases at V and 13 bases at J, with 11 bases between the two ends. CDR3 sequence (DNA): TGCGCCAGCAGCCAAGATGGCCTAGGAGAGTATTTT. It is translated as CASSQDGLGEYF.

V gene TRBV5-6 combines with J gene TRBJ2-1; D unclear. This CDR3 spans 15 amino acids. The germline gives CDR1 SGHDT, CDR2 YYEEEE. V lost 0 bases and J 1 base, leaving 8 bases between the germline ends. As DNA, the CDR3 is TGTGCCAGCAGCTTGGTGCCGGGTTCCTACAATGAGCAGTTCTTC. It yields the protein CASSLVPGSYNEQFF.

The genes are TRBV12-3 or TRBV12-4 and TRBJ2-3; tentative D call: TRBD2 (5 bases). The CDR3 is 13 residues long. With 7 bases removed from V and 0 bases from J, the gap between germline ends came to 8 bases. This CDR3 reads CASTGESTDTQYF. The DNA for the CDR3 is TGTGCCAGCACCGGGGAAAGCACAGATACGCAGTATTTT.

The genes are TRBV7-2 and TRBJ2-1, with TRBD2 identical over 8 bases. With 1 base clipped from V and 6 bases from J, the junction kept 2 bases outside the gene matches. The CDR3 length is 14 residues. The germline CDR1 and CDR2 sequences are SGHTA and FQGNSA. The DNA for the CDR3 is TGTGCCAGCAGCTTAGTCCGGGGGGGCAATGAGCAGTTCTTC. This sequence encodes CASSLVRGGNEQFF.

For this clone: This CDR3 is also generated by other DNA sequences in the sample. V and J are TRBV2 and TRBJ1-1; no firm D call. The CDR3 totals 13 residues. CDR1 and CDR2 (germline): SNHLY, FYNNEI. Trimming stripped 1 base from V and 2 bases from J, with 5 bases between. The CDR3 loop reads CASSEGVNTEAFF. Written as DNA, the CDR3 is TGTGCCAGCAGTGAAGGAGTAAACACTGAAGCTTTCTTT.